These 31 T cell receptor beta chains originate from one sample sequenced in a study of blood T cell repertoires in COVID-19 (dated by TCRdb to between 2020 and 2021). The method behind the library was the immunoSEQ multiplex PCR assay. TCRdb stores this immuneACCESS table with in-frame sequences only. Part of the clones is absent; in the studies checked, under half of the shortfall reflects unresolved V genes, and no reason is known for the rest. This sample holds some 210,000 clones; 89% were observed only once. The ten top clones hold about 5% of the sample. The sample comprised peripheral blood. Receptor source: a woman aged 40 to 49 with acute or convalescent COVID-19.

This chain links TRBV4-1 with TRBJ2-1; possibly TRBD1 for D (6 bases). Germline V gene sequence: CDR1 MGHRA, CDR2 YSYEKL. With 5 bases removed from V and 1 base from J, the gap between germline ends came to 12 bases. The CDR3 is 15 residues long. The CDR3 spells CASSKTGTSYNEQFF. The DNA of the CDR3 is TGCGCCAGCAGCAAAACCGGGACATCCTACAATGAGCAGTTCTTC.

J is TRBJ2-5 and V is TRBV6-6, with 10 bases aligning to TRBD2. The CDR3 length is 14 residues. CDR1 MNHNY and CDR2 SVGAGI come from the germline V gene (reference sequence). V was clipped by 6 bases and J by 2 bases; unmatched bases: 3. The CDR3 DNA sequence: TGTGCCAGCAGAGGAGCGGGGGGGCAAGAGACCCAGTACTTC. It is translated as CASRGAGGQETQYF.

The chain links TRBV18 to TRBJ2-7; D gene uncertain. The germline CDR1 and CDR2 sequences are KGHSH and LQKENI. V was trimmed by 6 bases and J by 1 base, leaving 16 bases between them. This CDR3 region has 15 residues. The CDR3 sequence is CASSPYRSNSYEQYV. As DNA, the CDR3 is TGTGCCAGCTCCCCTTACCGTAGTAATTCCTACGAGCAGTACGTC.

The chain recombines TRBV11-2 with TRBJ1-6; unclear D gene. V was shortened by 4 bases and J by 13 bases, with 14 bases between the two germline ends. This CDR3 is built from 13 residues. CDR1 and CDR2 from the germline V gene are SGHAT and FQNNGV. Here the CDR3 reads CASSSPRFPPLHF. The DNA for the CDR3 is TGTGCCAGCAGCTCCCCCCGGTTCCCTCCCCTCCACTTT.

This clone has just one count. The chain combines TRBV19 with TRBJ2-1; the match to TRBD2 covers 10 bases. There are 15 residues in the CDR3. V was pared by 6 bases and J by 6 bases, with 8 bases of the junction left unmatched. In germline, CDR1 is LNHDA, CDR2 SQIVND (reference sequence). The CDR3 is CASSQLAGLGNEQFF. In DNA form, the CDR3 reads TGTGCCAGTAGCCAACTAGCGGGGCTGGGCAATGAGCAGTTCTTC.

The rearrangement joins TRBV10-1 to TRBJ1-6, with no clear D. From germline, CDR1 is WNHNN and CDR2 SYGVQD (reference sequence). This CDR3 region has 15 residues. Trimming pared 10 bases from V and 1 base from J, leaving 14 bases between. CDR3 amino acids: CATCVLLSYNSPLHF. The CDR3, as DNA: TGCGCCACCTGTGTATTATTGTCCTATAATTCACCCCTCCACTTT.

The chain carries TRBV20-1 and TRBJ1-2, with D unresolved. V was cut by 6 bases and J by 13 bases, with 18 bases left in between. The CDR3 length is 11 residues. Looked up from germline, CDR1 is DFQATT and CDR2 is SNEGSKA (reference sequence). CDR3 bases: TGCAGTGCGAAAACCGTGCGTCATCGCACCTTC. Translating it yields CSAKTVRHRTF.

This clone showed up just once. This sequence joins TRBV5-4 and TRBJ1-1; weak D call: TRBD1 (6 bases). This CDR3 spans 13 amino acids. Trimming took off 4 bases at V and 11 bases at J, with 18 bases between the two ends. Germline assignment: CDR1 SGHNT and CDR2 YYREEE (reference sequence). The CDR3 spells CASSPQQTGFAFF. Written as DNA, the CDR3 is TGTGCCAGCAGCCCACAGCAAACAGGGTTTGCTTTCTTT.

The rearrangement joins TRBV2 to TRBJ1-5, with TRBD1 matching over 7 bases. Germline V gene sequence: CDR1 SNHLY, CDR2 FYNNEI. The length of the CDR3 is 17 residues. V lost 6 bases and J lost 0; bases outside the gene matches: 11. For the CDR3, the DNA is TGTGCCAGCAGGGCCGGGACAGCAAGATATAGCAATCAGCCCCAGCATTTT. This translates into CASRAGTARYSNQPQHF.

The V call is TRBV6-5, the J call TRBJ1-2; D perhaps matches TRBD1 (5 bases). V was shortened by 2 bases and J by 8 bases, with 9 bases between the two germline ends. The germline gives CDR1 MNHEY, CDR2 SVGAGI. The CDR3 is 12 residues long. In nucleotides, the CDR3 is TGTGCCAGCAGTTACATCGGGGGAGGCTACACCTTC. Translated: CASSYIGGGYTF.

The chain has TRBV5-1 and TRBJ1-1; TRBD1 might be the D (6 bases). The CDR3 has 15 amino acids. Germline assignment: CDR1 SGHRS and CDR2 YFSETQ. The V end lost 2 bases, the J end lost 0 bases, and 11 bases lay between the germline ends. The CDR3 DNA is TGCGCCAGCAGCTTTGGACAGCCTATGAACACTGAAGCTTTCTTT. Translated: CASSFGQPMNTEAFF.

V usage is TRBV27 and J usage is TRBJ2-5; 9 bases map to TRBD2. The CDR3 contains 19 residues. Germline CDR1 is MNHEY and CDR2 is SMNVEV (reference sequence). V was pared by 8 bases and J by 5 bases, with 24 bases of the junction left unmatched. CDR3 nucleotides: TGTGCCAGCCTCCGTCCCCTGATCTCGGGCGGGGGGGCAAAGGAGACCCAGTACTTC. Its translation: CASLRPLISGGGAKETQYF.

The chain carries TRBV6-5 and TRBJ1-5; D not certain. V was pared by 6 bases and J by 3 bases, with 6 bases between. There are 12 residues in the CDR3. The V gene's germline CDR1 is MNHEY and CDR2 SVGAGI. The CDR3, as DNA: TGTGCCAGCAGGGGCCCCAATCAGCCCCAGCATTTT. As protein: CASRGPNQPQHF.

The genes are TRBV23-1 and TRBJ1-1; 8 positions match TRBD1. TRBV23-1 is given ORF status, its function remaining uncertain. The V segment lost 0 bases and the J segment 4 bases; nucleotides outside the gene matches: 10. The CDR3 runs 17 residues. CDR3 DNA: TGCGCCAGCAGTCAATCGTTGCAGACAGGGGAAAGCACTGAAGCTTTCTTT. Translated, it gives CASSQSLQTGESTEAFF.

The chain uses TRBV5-8 and TRBJ1-1; D is unresolved. Germline CDR1 reads SGHTS; CDR2 reads YDEGEE. V gave up 0 bases and J gave up 7 bases, with 22 bases separating them. This CDR3 has 17 amino acids. The CDR3 DNA reads as TGTGCCAGCAGCTTGGCACGAAACAGAGCGGGCTGGGGTGAAGCTTTCTTT. Translated: CASSLARNRAGWGEAFF.

The gene calls are TRBV7-2 and TRBJ1-4; 9 bases align to TRBD1. The germline CDR1 and CDR2 sequences are SGHTA and FQGNSA. The length of the CDR3 is 16 residues. V shed 2 bases, J shed 8 bases, and the junction held 9 bases outside the gene matches. CDR3 region: CASSLNRGQGSEKLFF. CDR3 bases: TGTGCCAGCAGCTTAAACCGCGGACAGGGGAGCGAAAAACTGTTTTTT.

This chain joins TRBV7-7 and TRBJ2-5; a possible D gene is TRBD2 (7 bases). Germline V gene sequence: CDR1 SSHAT, CDR2 FNYEAQ (reference sequence). The CDR3 runs to 15 residues. Deletions cut 7 bases from V and 6 bases from J, with 21 bases between. CDR3 loop: CASTTGRGGRQTQYF. The CDR3 region has the DNA TGTGCCAGCACCACTGGAAGGGGGGGCCGTCAGACCCAGTACTTC.

This clone was seen just once. The CDR3 region is CATGRTSGDNEQFF. The CDR3 DNA is TGTGCCACCGGGAGGACTAGCGGGGACAATGAGCAGTTCTTC. The chain recombines TRBV24-1 with TRBJ2-1; 12 bases map to TRBD2. CDR1 and CDR2 (germline): KGHDR, SFDVKD. Losses at the gene ends were 9 bases for V and 5 bases for J; bases not matched to a gene: 4. This CDR3 comprises 14 residues.

The gene calls are TRBV30 and TRBJ2-1; tentatively, D is TRBD1 (5 bases). The CDR3 spans 11 residues. CDR1 and CDR2 from the germline V gene are GTSNPN and SVGIG (reference sequence). V gave up 0 bases and J gave up 10 bases, with 7 bases separating them. CDR3 protein: CAWSVQGEQFF. In nucleotides, the CDR3 is TGTGCCTGGAGTGTCCAGGGAGAGCAGTTCTTC. Looking up the rest from reference TRBV30 and TRBJ2-1 gives the full variable domain: SQTIHQWPATLVQPVGSPLSLECTVEGTSNPNLYWYRQAAGRGLQLLFYSVGIGQISSEVPQNLSASRPQDRQFILSSKKLLLSDSGFYLCAWSVQGEQFFGPGTRLTVL.

This clone was seen only a few times. The CDR3 spells CARSGADTQYF. The CDR3 DNA reads as TGTGCCAGGTCAGGGGCAGATACGCAGTATTTT. The chain joins TRBV30 to TRBJ2-3, with D possibly being TRBD1 (6 bases). From germline, CDR1 is GTSNPN and CDR2 SVGIG (reference sequence). This CDR3 spans 11 amino acids. Trimming cost V 8 bases and J 4 bases, with 10 bases left between them.

This chain connects TRBV11-2 to TRBJ2-1; TRBD2 matches 11 bases. V shed 5 bases and J 3 bases; nucleotides not matched to a gene: 6. This CDR3 spans 16 amino acids. Germline CDR1 and CDR2: SGHAT and FQNNGV. The CDR3: CASSTLLAGGYNEQFF. For the CDR3, the DNA is TGTGCCAGCAGCACACTCCTAGCGGGGGGCTACAATGAGCAGTTCTTC.

The chain carries TRBV5-1 and TRBJ2-2; weak D call: TRBD2 (7 bases). CDR1 SGHRS and CDR2 YFSETQ come from the germline V gene. The CDR3 extends over 16 amino acids. The V and J ends lost 4 bases and 2 bases respectively, with 15 bases between them. The CDR3 bases are TGCGCCAGCAGCCTCCGGGCGGGGGCCAACACCGGGGAGCTGTTTTTT. As protein: CASSLRAGANTGELFF.

This clone has just a few counts. This rearrangement joins TRBV10-3 to TRBJ1-2; no firm D call. V was trimmed by 4 bases and J by 4 bases, leaving 10 bases between them. CDR3 length equals 13 residues. Germline lookup yields CDR1 ENHRY and CDR2 SYGVKD. The CDR3 reads CAISVGKPYGYTF. Here the CDR3 DNA reads TGTGCCATCAGTGTGGGCAAACCCTATGGCTACACCTTC.

As to this clone: Other DNA sequences of this sample code for an identical CDR3. This chain joins TRBV5-1 and TRBJ1-2, with D perhaps matching TRBD1 (5 bases). Germline V lookup: CDR1 SGHRS, CDR2 YFSETQ. The CDR3 extends over 13 amino acids. The V end lost 0 bases, the J end lost 6 bases, and 9 bases lay between the germline ends. The CDR3 DNA reads TGCGCCAGCAGCTTGGGCGGGGGGAATGGCTACACCTTC. Translated: CASSLGGGNGYTF.

This clone showed up just once. J is TRBJ1-4 and V is TRBV20-1; D might be TRBD1 (6 bases). The CDR3 has 11 amino acids. Germline values: CDR1 DFQATT, CDR2 SNEGSKA (reference sequence). V dropped 3 bases and J dropped 13 bases, with 12 bases sitting between them. CDR3 nucleotides: TGCAGTGCTAGCCCGGGACAACGACTGTTTTTT. It specifies CSASPGQRLFF.

The chain recombines TRBV19 with TRBJ1-2, with 11 bases matching TRBD1. Trimming took 3 bases from V and 8 from J; bases not matched to a gene: 8. Per germline, CDR1 LNHDA and CDR2 SQIVND (reference sequence). The CDR3 has 15 amino acids. CDR3 region: CASSITGTGGYGYTF. The CDR3 nucleotides are TGTGCCAGTAGTATTACCGGGACAGGGGGTTACGGCTACACCTTC.

The chain has TRBV6-1 and TRBJ2-5; 9 bases match TRBD1. The germline CDR1 and CDR2 sequences are MNHNS and SASEGT. This CDR3 comprises 15 residues. With V trimmed by 3 bases and J by 4 bases, 6 bases remained unmatched. The CDR3 sequence: CASSEAGTGIETQYF. In DNA form, the CDR3 reads TGTGCCAGCAGTGAGGCCGGGACAGGGATAGAGACCCAGTACTTC.

The chain combines TRBV19 with TRBJ1-4, with TRBD1 as a possible D gene (5 bases). Germline-derived CDR1 and CDR2 are LNHDA and SQIVND (reference sequence). The V gene lost 3 bases and the J gene lost 3 bases, with 11 bases spanning the gap. There are 15 residues in the CDR3. CDR3 protein: CASSIEGTPNEKLFF. In nucleotides, the CDR3 is TGTGCCAGTAGTATTGAGGGGACTCCTAATGAAAAACTGTTTTTT.

The rearrangement uses TRBV12-3 or TRBV12-4 and TRBJ1-1; the D is unclear. V lost 5 bases and J lost 0, with 7 bases in between. The CDR3 is 13 residues long. The DNA for the CDR3 is TGTGCCAGCAGTCCCCTAATGAACACTGAAGCTTTCTTT. Translating it yields CASSPLMNTEAFF.

This rearrangement joins TRBV2 to TRBJ2-2; 12 bases agree with TRBD1. With 6 bases clipped from V and 6 bases from J, the junction kept 5 bases outside the gene matches. There are 15 residues in the CDR3. Germline V gives CDR1 SNHLY, CDR2 FYNNEI. CDR3 DNA: TGTGCCAGCAGGTCGGGACAGGGGGCGGCCGGGGAGCTGTTTTTT. Residues: CASRSGQGAAGELFF.

This chain uses TRBV30 with TRBJ2-3; a weak D match, TRBD2 (6 bases). The germline gives CDR1 GTSNPN, CDR2 SVGIG (reference sequence). This CDR3 spans 14 amino acids. V was cut by 2 bases and J by 3 bases, with 12 bases left in between. In DNA form, the CDR3 reads TGTGCCTGGAGTAAAAGCGGGCTTACAGATACGCAGTATTTT. Its translation is CAWSKSGLTDTQYF.